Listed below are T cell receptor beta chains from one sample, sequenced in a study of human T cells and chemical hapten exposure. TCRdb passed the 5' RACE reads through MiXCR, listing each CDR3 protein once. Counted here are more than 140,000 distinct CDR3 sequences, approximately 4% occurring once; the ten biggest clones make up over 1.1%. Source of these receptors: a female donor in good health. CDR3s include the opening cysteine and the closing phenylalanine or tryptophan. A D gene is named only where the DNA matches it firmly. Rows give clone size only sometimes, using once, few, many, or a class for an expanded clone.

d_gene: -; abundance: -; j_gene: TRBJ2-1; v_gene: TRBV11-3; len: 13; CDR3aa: CASSWGGRREQFF; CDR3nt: TGTGCCAGCAGCTGGGGCGGGCGCCGTGAGCAGTTCTTC
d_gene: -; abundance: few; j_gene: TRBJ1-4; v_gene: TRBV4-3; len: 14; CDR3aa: CASSFGRGDEKLFF; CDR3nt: TGCGCCAGCAGCTTCGGTCGGGGGGATGAAAAACTGTTTTTT
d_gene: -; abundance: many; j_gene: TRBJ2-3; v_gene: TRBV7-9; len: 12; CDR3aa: CASSPYTDTQYF; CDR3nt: TGTGCCAGCAGCCCATACACAGATACGCAGTATTTT
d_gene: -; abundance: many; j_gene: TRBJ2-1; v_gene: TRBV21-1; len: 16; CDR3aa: CASSPRTSGRLGEQFF; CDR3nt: TGTGCCAGCAGCCCGAGGACTAGCGGACGGTTGGGTGAGCAGTTCTTC
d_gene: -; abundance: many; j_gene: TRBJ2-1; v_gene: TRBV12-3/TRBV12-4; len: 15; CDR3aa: CASKTGLGQHNEQFF; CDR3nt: TGTGCCAGCAAGACTGGCTTAGGGCAGCACAATGAGCAGTTCTTC
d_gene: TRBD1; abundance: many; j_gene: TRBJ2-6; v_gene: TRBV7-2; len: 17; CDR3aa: CASSLGTGGLGANVLTF; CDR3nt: TGTGCCAGCAGCTTAGGGACAGGGGGTCTTGGGGCCAACGTCCTGACTTTC
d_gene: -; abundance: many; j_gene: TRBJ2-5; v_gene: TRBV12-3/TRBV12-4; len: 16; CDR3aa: CASSLAGVYGEETQYF; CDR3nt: TGTGCCAGCAGTTTGGCAGGGGTGTACGGCGAAGAGACCCAGTACTTC
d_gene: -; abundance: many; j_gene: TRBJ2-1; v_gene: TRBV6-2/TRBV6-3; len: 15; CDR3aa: CASSYQETGLNEQFF; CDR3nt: TGTGCCAGCAGTTACCAAGAAACAGGGTTAAATGAGCAGTTCTTC
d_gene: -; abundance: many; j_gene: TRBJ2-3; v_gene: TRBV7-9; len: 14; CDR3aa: CASSSDLYTDTQYF; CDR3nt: TGTGCCAGCAGCTCCGACCTTTACACAGATACGCAGTATTTT
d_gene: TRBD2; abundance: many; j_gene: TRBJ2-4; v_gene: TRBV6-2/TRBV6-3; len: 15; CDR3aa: CASSQTSGGLNIQYF; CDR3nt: TGTGCCAGCAGCCAAACTAGCGGGGGCTTAAACATTCAGTACTTC
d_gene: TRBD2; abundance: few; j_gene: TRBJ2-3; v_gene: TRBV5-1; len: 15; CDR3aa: CASSLTPSGGDTQYF; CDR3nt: TGCGCCAGCAGCTTGACACCTAGCGGGGGTGATACGCAGTATTTT
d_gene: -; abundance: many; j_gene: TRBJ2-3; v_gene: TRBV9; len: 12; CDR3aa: CASSEGTDTQYF; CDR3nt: TGTGCCAGCAGCGAGGGCACAGATACGCAGTATTTT
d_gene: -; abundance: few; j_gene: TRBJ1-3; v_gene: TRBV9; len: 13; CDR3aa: CASSVRGGNTIYF; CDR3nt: TGTGCCAGCAGCGTAAGAGGCGGAAACACCATATATTTT
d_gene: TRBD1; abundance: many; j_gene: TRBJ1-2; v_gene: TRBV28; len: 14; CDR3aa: CASSWGQGNYGYTF; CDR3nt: TGTGCCAGCAGTTGGGGACAGGGAAACTATGGCTACACCTTC
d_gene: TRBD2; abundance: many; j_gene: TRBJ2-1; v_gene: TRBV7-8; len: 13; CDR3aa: CASSWGEGGEQFF; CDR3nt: TGTGCCAGCAGTTGGGGGGAGGGCGGTGAGCAGTTCTTC
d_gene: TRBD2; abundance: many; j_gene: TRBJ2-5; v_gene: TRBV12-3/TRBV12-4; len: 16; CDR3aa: CASSLGSAGGQETQYF; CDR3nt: TGTGCCAGCAGTTTAGGGTCAGCGGGGGGACAAGAGACCCAGTACTTC
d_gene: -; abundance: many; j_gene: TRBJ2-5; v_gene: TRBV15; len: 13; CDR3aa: CATSRTVQETQYF; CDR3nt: TGTGCCACTAGCCGGACAGTCCAAGAGACCCAGTACTTC
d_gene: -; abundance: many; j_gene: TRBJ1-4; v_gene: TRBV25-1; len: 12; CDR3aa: CASRHNTGELFF; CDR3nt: TGTGCCAGCCGGCATAATACGGGAGAACTGTTTTTT
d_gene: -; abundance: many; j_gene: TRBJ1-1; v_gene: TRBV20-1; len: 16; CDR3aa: CSASHHWEGQDTEAFF; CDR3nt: TGCAGTGCTAGCCACCACTGGGAAGGGCAGGACACTGAAGCTTTCTTT
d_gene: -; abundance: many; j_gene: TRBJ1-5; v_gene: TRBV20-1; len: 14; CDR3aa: CSAIRGYSNQPQHF; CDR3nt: TGCAGTGCAATCCGGGGCTATAGCAATCAGCCCCAGCATTTT
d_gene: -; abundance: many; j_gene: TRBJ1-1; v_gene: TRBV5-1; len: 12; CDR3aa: CASSSGETEAFF; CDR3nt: TGCGCCAGCAGCTCAGGGGAAACTGAAGCTTTCTTT
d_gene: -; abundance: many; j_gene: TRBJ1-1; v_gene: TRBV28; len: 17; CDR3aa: CASGSTGASAKNTEAFF; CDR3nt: TGTGCCAGCGGATCCACCGGAGCTTCAGCAAAAAACACTGAAGCTTTCTTT
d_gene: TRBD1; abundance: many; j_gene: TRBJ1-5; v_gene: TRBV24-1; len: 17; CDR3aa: CATSDFPDREGVQPQHF; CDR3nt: TGTGCCACCAGTGATTTTCCGGACAGGGAAGGCGTTCAGCCCCAGCATTTT
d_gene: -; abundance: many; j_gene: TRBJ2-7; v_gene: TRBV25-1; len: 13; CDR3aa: CASSGPSGYEQYF; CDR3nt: TGTGCCAGCAGTGGGCCCTCGGGGTACGAGCAGTACTTC
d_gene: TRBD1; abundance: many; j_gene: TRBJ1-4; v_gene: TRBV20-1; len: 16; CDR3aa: CSASVPGGQGNEKLFF; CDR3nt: TGCAGTGCTAGTGTTCCCGGGGGACAGGGCAATGAAAAACTGTTTTTT
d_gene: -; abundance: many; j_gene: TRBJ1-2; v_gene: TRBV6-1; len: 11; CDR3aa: CASSEFYGYTF; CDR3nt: TGTGCCAGCAGTGAGTTTTATGGCTACACCTTC
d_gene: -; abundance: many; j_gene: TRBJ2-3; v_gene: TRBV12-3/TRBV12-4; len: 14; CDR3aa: CASSPGTSTDTQYF; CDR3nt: TGTGCCAGCAGTCCCGGGACTAGCACAGATACGCAGTATTTT
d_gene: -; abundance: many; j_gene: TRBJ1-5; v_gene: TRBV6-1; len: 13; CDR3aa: CASSEYGNQPQHF; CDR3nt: TGTGCCAGCAGTGAATATGGAAATCAGCCCCAGCATTTT
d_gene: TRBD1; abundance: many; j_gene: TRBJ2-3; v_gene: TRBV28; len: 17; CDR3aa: CASSLPGQGIRVDTQYF; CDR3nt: TGTGCCAGCAGTTTACCCGGACAGGGGATTAGGGTAGATACGCAGTATTTT
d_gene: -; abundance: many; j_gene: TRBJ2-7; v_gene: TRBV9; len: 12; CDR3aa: CASSPSGNEQYF; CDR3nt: TGTGCCAGCAGCCCCAGTGGGAACGAGCAGTACTTC
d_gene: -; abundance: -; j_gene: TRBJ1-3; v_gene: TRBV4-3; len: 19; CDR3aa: CASSQDLHRAPIAGNTVYF; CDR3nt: TGCGCCAGCAGCCAAGATCTGCATCGGGCTCCAATTGCTGGAAACACCGTATATTTT
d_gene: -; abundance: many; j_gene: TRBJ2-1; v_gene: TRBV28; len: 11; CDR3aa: CASSEAFEQFF; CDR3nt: TGTGCCAGCAGTGAAGCGTTCGAGCAGTTCTTC
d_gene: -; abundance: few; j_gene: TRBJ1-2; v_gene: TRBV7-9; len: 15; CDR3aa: CASSLTVRANYGYTF; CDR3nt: TGTGCCAGCAGCTTAACTGTCAGAGCTAACTATGGCTACACCTTC
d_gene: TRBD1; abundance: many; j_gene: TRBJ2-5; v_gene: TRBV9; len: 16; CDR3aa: CASSATFGQGRETQYF; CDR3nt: TGTGCCAGCAGCGCAACTTTTGGACAGGGCAGAGAGACCCAGTACTTC
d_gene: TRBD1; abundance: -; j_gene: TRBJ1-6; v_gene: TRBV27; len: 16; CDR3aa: CASSSLQGTYNSPLHF; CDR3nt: TGTGCCAGCAGTTCTCTACAGGGGACCTATAATTCACCCCTCCACTTT
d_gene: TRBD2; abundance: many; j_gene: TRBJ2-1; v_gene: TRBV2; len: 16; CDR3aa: CASMRRRETFGNEQFF; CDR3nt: TGTGCCAGCATGCGGAGGCGGGAGACATTTGGGAATGAGCAGTTCTTC
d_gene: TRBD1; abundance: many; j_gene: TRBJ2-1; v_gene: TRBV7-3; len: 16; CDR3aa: CASSYWTGEGYNEQFF; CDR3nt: TGTGCCAGCAGCTATTGGACAGGGGAAGGCTACAATGAGCAGTTCTTC
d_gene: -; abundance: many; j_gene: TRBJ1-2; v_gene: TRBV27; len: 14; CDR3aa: CASSFGATVYGYTF; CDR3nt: TGTGCCAGCAGTTTTGGGGCGACAGTCTATGGCTACACCTTC
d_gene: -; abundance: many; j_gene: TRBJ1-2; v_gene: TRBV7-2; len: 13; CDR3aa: CASSQPANYGYTF; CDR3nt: TGTGCCAGCAGCCAACCGGCTAACTATGGCTACACCTTC
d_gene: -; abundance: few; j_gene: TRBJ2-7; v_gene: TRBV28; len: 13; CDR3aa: CASRLDSSDEQYF; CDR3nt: TGTGCCAGCAGGCTGGACAGCTCCGACGAGCAGTACTTC
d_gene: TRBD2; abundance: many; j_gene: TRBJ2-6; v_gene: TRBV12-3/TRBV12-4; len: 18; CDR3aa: CASSLGLAGASGANVLTF; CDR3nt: TGTGCCAGCAGTTTAGGGCTAGCGGGGGCCTCTGGGGCCAACGTCCTGACTTTC
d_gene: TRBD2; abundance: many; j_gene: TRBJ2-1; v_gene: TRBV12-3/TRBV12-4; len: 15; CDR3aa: CASSFGPGGYNEQFF; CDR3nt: TGTGCCAGCAGTTTTGGTCCGGGAGGATACAATGAGCAGTTCTTC
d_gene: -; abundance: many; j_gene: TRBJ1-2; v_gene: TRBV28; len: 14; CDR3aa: CASSPGLTAYGYTF; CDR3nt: TGTGCCAGCAGTCCGGGTCTCACAGCCTATGGCTACACCTTC
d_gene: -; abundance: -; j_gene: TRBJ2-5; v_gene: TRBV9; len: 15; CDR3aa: CASSVRDTGGETQYF; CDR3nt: TGTGCCAGCAGCGTAAGGGATACTGGGGGAGAGACCCAGTACTTC
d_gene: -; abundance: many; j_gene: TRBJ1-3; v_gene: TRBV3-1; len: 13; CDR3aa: CASSPRGYNTIYF; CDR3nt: TGTGCCAGCAGCCCTAGGGGATACAACACCATATATTTT
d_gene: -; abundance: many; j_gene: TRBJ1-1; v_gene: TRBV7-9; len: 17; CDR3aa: CASSLGLAGRGGTEAFF; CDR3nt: TGTGCCAGCAGCTTAGGGCTAGCGGGCAGGGGAGGCACTGAAGCTTTCTTT